This T cell receptor beta chain was observed in a study of CD8+ T cells in alopecia areata (dated by TCRdb to 2016 to 2019). Describing the broader study: In both human patients and the C3H/HeJ mouse model, the study applied high-throughput TCRbeta sequencing to look at T cell clonal expansion in alopecia areata. Scalp tissue and sorted CD4+ and CD8+ peripheral blood T cells from patchy and totalis/universalis alopecia areata patients and from healthy controls were covered by human TCRbeta sequencing. immunoSEQ multiplex PCR using 35 Vbeta forward primers and 13 Jbeta reverse primers was used to amplify TCRbeta CDR3 regions. RNA came from the PAXgene miRNA kit for fixed scalp, the miRNeasy kit for PBMCs, and the RNeasy kit for mouse skin. Clonality in the scalp was compared among normal scalp (n=4), patchy alopecia areata scalp (n=8), and alopecia totalis/universalis scalp (n=8). The full study reports these points: Compared with mice, TCR sequences shared between patients were less clear, possibly partly because of HLA diversity across the patient population. Compared with normal scalp, lesional scalp, particularly in alopecia totalis/universalis, had higher clonality and more expanded CD8+ clones, which suggests antigenic drive. Unlike mouse skin, which is dominated by gammadelta T cells, normal human skin has resident alphabeta T cells that are also sequenced, and this complicates analysis of the scalp TCR repertoire.

PBMCs were isolated by density centrifugation and stained for CD3, CD4 and CD8, and CD4+ and CD8+ T cells were sorted on a FACSAria. Scalp biopsies and blood samples were provided by unaffected controls. A word on this clone: There is no known antigen for this receptor. No base qualities exist here, and no much larger clone lies one base off it.

Libraries were made using the immunoSEQ multiplex PCR assay. RNA was extracted from all samples and reverse transcribed into cDNA as template for TCR sequencing. SuperScript III was used for first-strand cDNA synthesis, primed with a 2:1 mix of oligo-dT and random hexamers. A synthetic immune receptor repertoire was used to measure amplification bias, and any remaining bias was corrected computationally. On the authors' methods: After raw reads were preprocessed to remove errors, the CDR3 was defined following IMGT conventions as running from the conserved cysteine to phenylalanine. Clonality was computed as 1 minus the Shannon entropy, with the entropy normalized by log2 of the number of productive unique TCRs. Whether scalp clones were CD4 or CD8 was inferred by matching scalp TCRbeta sequences against CD4 and CD8 repertoires sorted from blood. The immuneACCESS repertoire file appears here via TCRdb, limited to in-frame rearrangements. These files lack a portion of the clones; in checked studies, under half of the deficit traces to unresolved V genes, and the cause of the others is not known. V, J and clone size derive from that table, while D and trimming were established from the DNA sequence. The sample table records 150,000 to 200,000 clones; around 55% of these occur just once. The ten largest clones represent approximately 4.8% of the sample.

The CDR3 has 16 amino acids, counting the end cysteine and phenylalanine. Here the CDR3 DNA is all that survives: 48 bases in frame from base 1. According to the germline V gene (reference sequence), CDR1 reads PRHDT and CDR2 reads FYEKMQ. V is pared back by 4 bases and J by 4 bases, with 18 bases lying between the germline termini. The sequence was obtained from a human donor in good health. The chain employs TRBV13 and TRBJ2-3; a confident D gene designation cannot be given. Sequenced: CD4+ T cells sorted from blood. This receptor has the CDR3 CASSSYARSSADTQYF. The DNA is TGTGCCAGCAGCTCGTATGCGCGGAGCAGCGCAGATACGCAGTATTTT.